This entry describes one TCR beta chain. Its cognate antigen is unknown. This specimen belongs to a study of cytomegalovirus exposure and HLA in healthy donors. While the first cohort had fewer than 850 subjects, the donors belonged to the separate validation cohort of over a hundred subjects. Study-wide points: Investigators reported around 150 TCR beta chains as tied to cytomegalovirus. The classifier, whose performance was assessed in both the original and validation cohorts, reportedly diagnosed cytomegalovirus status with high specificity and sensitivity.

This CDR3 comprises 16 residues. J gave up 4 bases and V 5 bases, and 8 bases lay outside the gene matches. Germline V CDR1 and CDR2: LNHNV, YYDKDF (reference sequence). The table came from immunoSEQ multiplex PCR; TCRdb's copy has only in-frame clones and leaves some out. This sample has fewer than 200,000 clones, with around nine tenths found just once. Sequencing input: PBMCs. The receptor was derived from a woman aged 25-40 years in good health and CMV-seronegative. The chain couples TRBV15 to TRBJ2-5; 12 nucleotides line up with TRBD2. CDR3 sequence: CATSFFASGGVETQYF. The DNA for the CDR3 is TGTGCCACCAGCTTCTTCGCTAGCGGGGGGGTAGAGACCCAGTACTTC.